This note documents a single T cell receptor beta chain sequence. V lost 4 bases to trimming and J lost 0 bases, with 12 bases between them. The CDR3 covers 16 residues. The germline gives CDR1 LNHDA, CDR2 SQIVND (reference sequence). The data derive from a study of T cell responses to AZD1222 COVID-19 vaccine. Profiling relied on immunoSEQ multiplex PCR, and the TCRdb table lists in-frame clones only, not all of them. The sample has 150,000 to 200,000 clones, about 90% seen once. The sequencing used peripheral blood, collected 28 days after the second AZD1222 dose. The sequence came from an adult who received the AZD1222 COVID-19 vaccine. The chain recombines TRBV19 with TRBJ1-4, with a possible D match to TRBD1 (6 bases). The CDR3 DNA reads TGTGCCAGTAGTACACAGGGTCGCGCAACTAATGAAAAACTGTTTTTT. Translating gives CASSTQGRATNEKLFF.